This TCR beta chain stems from a study of blood T cell repertoires in COVID-19. The repertoire was sequenced with immunoSEQ multiplex PCR; TCRdb's copy has only in-frame clones and lacks some. The sample yields over 200,000 clones, 70% to 85% seen once. Clinical histories supplied by participants themselves formed the basis of cohort assignment. Deletions cut 3 bases from V and 1 base from J, with 9 bases between. The germline V gene has CDR1 GTSNPN and CDR2 SVGIG (reference sequence). This CDR3 is built from 13 residues. This sequence joins TRBV30 and TRBJ1-1; D unresolved. Sequences were obtained from PBMCs or T cells enriched from blood (not recorded which). The TCR sequence derives from a man between 60 and 75 years old who had recovered from COVID-19. CDR3 in amino acids: CAWRYAANTEAFF. CDR3 sequence (DNA): TGTGCCTGGAGGTACGCGGCGAACACTGAAGCTTTCTTT.